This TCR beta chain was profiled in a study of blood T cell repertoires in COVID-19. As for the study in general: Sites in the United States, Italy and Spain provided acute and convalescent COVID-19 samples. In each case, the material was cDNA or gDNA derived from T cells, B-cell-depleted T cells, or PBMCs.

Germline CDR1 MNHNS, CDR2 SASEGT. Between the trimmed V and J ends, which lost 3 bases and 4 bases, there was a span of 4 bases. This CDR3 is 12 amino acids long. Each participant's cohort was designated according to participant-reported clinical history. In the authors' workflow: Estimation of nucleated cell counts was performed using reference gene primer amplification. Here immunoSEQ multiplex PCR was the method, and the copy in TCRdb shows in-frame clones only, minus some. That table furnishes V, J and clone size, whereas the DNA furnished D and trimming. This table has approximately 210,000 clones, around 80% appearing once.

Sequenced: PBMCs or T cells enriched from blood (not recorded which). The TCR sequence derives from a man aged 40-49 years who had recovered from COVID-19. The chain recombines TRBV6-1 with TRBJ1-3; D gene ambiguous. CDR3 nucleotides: TGTGCCAGCAGTGATATGGGAAACACCATATATTTT. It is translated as CASSDMGNTIYF.